This entry is about one TCR beta chain. It lacks a known antigen. No base quality values were provided; no much bigger clone lies one nucleotide off. TCRbeta CDR3 regions were amplified from genomic DNA by means of the immunoSEQ Assay, a bias-controlled multiplex PCR. The original pipeline was this. Nucleated cell counts per sample were estimated from amplification of reference gene primers within the assay. To quantify the absolute abundance of each unique TCRbeta CDR3 rearrangement, sequence reads were collapsed and filtered. For each sample, productive Simpson clonality was calculated as the square root of Simpson's diversity index across productive rearrangements. Here the immuneACCESS table is served through TCRdb, limited to in-frame sequences with V and J called. Missing clones are a known gap in these copies; in checked studies unresolved V genes cover under half, and the rest lacks a known reason. V, J and clone size derive from that table, while D and trimming were established from the DNA sequence. This sample comprises tens of thousands of clones, 65% to 85% of them detected only once. The ten top clones hold about 20% of the sample.

Whole blood was collected in K2EDTA tubes by collaborating institutions according to the institutions' own protocols. For TCRbeta analysis, collaborators shipped samples in one of three forms: frozen whole blood, isolated PBMCs, or DNA extracted from either of those sample types. This record comes from a study of blood T cell repertoires in COVID-19 (dated by TCRdb to between 2020 and 2021). General notes on the study: The collaborator samples originated in the United States, Italy and Spain and spanned the acute and convalescent phases of COVID-19. The material from the prospective study consisted of cDNA or gDNA derived from T cells, B-cell-depleted T cells, or PBMCs. The sample metadata nearly always contained a de-identified subject ID, COVID-19 status, age in years and sex. HLA class I and class II types, where available, came from metadata supplied by the sample provider rather than from assay-based typing. The repertoires were released in a freely available public database intended as a resource for research on the immune response to SARS-CoV-2. Samples came from the ongoing ImmuneRACE study (first 160 participants) plus 1,254 subjects from 6 global collaborators. Deeply sampled blood TCRbeta repertoires from subjects exposed to, actively infected with, or recovered from COVID-19 were included in the dataset.

Broad study findings and their caveats: The quantity of clinical and demographic metadata differed by source and by participant and was supplied without curation.

From a lookup of the germline V gene, CDR1 and CDR2 are SGHAT and FQNNGV. The CDR3 holds 16 amino acids from the cysteine to the phenylalanine. Only the CDR3 part of the read is kept: 48 bases, read in frame from the first base. Ends trimmed: V by 4 bases, J by 6 bases; bases unmatched to a gene: 10. The material sequenced was peripheral blood. This sequence was found in an elderly man with active or convalescent COVID-19. This sequence uses TRBV11-2 and TRBJ2-3, with 10 bases in between that match TRBD2. The DNA sequence follows: TGTGCCAGCAGCTCGATAGCGGGGGGACCGGGGGATACGCAGTATTTT. Translated, it gives CASSSIAGGPGDTQYF.